By its share, the clone carrying this TCR beta chain is medium-sized. Time point defined: sample taken at primary tumor resection. The sequenced material consisted of unsorted whole RNA from tumor, nontumor lung or frozen PBMC. MiXCR, applied by TCRdb to the 5' RACE reads, yields one record per CDR3 protein. The sample includes tens of thousands of distinct CDR3 sequences, roughly 4.5% of them seen just once. The data were taken from a study of spatial heterogeneity in lung cancer. Germline V CDR1 and CDR2: DFQATT, SNEGSKA (reference sequence). With V trimmed by 6 bases and J by 4 bases, 10 bases remained unmatched. This CDR3 spans 14 amino acids.

This TCR was recovered from a male donor with early-stage non-small cell lung cancer. The V gene is TRBV20-1, the J gene TRBJ2-3; 7 bases match TRBD1. The source was PBMCs, collected at surgery. The CDR3 DNA sequence: TGCAGTGCACCAGAGGGGGCGGGCCCAGATACGCAGTATTTT. Its protein is CSAPEGAGPDTQYF.